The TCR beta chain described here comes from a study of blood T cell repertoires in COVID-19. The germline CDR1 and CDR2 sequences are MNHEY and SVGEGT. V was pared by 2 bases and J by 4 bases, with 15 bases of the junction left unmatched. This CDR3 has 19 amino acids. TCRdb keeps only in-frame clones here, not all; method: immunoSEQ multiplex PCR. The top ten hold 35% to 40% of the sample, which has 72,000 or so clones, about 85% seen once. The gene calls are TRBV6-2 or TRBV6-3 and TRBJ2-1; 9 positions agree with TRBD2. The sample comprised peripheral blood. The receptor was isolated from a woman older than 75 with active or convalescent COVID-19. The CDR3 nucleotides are TGTGCCAGCAGTTACCCGGCGGTAGTGCTAGCGGGGAAGTACAATGAGCAGTTCTTC. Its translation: CASSYPAVVLAGKYNEQFF.